This T cell receptor (beta chain) originates from a study of CD8 T cells in ankylosing spondylitis. Study observations and caveats: A TCR beta motif of 7 to 9 highly homologous variants seemed to mark ankylosing spondylitis blood. Past studies reported some motif variants in reactive arthritis synovial fluid and blood. The clones that were linked to disease were reported to be significantly enriched in matched synovial fluid samples from ankylosing spondylitis patients.

In its sample, this clonotype was seen a few times. Its cognate antigen is unknown. V lost 3 bases, J lost 2 bases, and 14 bases lay in between. The CDR3 consists of 15 residues. The V gene's germline CDR1 is SGDLS and CDR2 YYNGEE. Quantitative 5'-RACE with molecular barcodes produced the TCR beta libraries. Each CDR3 protein gets one entry after TCRdb re-called the 5' RACE reads with MiXCR. The sample records 750,000 to 850,000 distinct CDR3 sequences, 10% to 15% being singletons. The origin of this receptor is a male donor with ankylosing spondylitis. Specimen: blood, either unsorted or a sorted T cell fraction (not recorded which). This sequence joins TRBV9 and TRBJ2-5; D is ambiguous. CDR3 protein: CASSGGSMGQETQYF. The CDR3, as DNA: TGTGCCAGCAGCGGAGGCTCCATGGGGCAAGAGACCCAGTACTTC.